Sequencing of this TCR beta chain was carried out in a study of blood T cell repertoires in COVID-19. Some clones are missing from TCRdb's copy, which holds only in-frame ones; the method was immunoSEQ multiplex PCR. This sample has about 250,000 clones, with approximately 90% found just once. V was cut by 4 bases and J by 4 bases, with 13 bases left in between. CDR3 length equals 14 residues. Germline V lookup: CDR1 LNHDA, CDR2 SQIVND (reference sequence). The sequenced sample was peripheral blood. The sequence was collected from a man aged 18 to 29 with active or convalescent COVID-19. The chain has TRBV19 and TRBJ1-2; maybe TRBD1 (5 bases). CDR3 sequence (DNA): TGTGCCAGTAGTACTGCCCAGGGATTCTATGGCTACACCTTC. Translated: CASSTAQGFYGYTF.